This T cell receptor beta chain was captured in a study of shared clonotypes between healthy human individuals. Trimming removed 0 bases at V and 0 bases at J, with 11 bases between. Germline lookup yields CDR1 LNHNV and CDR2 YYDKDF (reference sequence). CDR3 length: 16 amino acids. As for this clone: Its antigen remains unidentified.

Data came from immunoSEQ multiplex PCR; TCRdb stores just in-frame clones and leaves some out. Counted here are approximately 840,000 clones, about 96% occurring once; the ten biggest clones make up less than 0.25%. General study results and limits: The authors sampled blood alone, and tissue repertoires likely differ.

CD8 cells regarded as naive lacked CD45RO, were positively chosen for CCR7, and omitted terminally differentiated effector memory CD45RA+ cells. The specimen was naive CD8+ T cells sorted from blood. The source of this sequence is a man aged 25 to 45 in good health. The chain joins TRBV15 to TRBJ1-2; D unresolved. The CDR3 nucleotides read TGTGCCACCAGCAGAGATGGTGAAGGAGCTAACTATGGCTACACCTTC. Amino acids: CATSRDGEGANYGYTF.